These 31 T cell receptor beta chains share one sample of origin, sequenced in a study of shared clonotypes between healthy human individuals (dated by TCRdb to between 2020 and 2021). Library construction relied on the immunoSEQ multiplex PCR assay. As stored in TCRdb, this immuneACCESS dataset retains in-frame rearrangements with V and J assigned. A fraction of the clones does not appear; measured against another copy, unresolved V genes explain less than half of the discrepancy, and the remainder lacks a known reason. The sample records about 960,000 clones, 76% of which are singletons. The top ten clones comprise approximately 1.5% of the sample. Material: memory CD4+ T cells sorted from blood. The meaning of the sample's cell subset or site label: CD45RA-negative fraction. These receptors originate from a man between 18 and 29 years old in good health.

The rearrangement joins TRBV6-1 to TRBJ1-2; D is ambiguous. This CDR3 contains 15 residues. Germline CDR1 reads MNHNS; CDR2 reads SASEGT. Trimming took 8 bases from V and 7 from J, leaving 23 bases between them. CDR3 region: CASARYVDAVSGYTF. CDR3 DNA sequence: TGTGCCAGCGCCCGTTATGTGGATGCGGTGTCTGGCTACACCTTC.

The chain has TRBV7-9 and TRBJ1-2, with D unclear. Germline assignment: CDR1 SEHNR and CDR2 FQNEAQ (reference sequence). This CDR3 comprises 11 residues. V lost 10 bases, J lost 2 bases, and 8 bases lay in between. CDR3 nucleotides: TGTGCCAACCATGGCAACTATGGCTACACCTTC. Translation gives CANHGNYGYTF.

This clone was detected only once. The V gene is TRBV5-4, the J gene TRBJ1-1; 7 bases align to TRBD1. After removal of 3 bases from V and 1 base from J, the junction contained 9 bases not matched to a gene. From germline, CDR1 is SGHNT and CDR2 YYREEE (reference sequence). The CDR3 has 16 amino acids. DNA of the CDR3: TGTGCCAGCAGCTCTCGGCTGACAGGGAAGAACACTGAAGCTTTCTTT. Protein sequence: CASSSRLTGKNTEAFF.

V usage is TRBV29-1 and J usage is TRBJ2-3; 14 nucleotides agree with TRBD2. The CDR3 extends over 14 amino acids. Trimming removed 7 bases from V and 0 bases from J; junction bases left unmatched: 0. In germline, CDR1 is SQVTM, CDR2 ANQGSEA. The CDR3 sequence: CSGTSGGSTDTQYF. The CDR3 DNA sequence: TGCAGCGGGACTAGCGGGGGGAGCACAGATACGCAGTATTTT.

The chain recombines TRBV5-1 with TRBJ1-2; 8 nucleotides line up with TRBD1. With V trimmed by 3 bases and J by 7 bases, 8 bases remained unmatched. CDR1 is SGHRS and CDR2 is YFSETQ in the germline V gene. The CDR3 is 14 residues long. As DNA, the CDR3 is TGCGCCAGCAGCTGGACCACAGGGGGAGGTGGCTACACCTTC. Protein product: CASSWTTGGGGYTF. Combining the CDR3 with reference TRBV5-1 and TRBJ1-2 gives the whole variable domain KAGVTQTPRYLIKTRGQQVTLSCSPISGHRSVSWYQQTPGQGLQFLFEYFSETQRNKGNFPGRFSGRQFSNSRSEMNVSTLELGDSALYLCASSWTTGGGGYTFGSGTRLTVV.

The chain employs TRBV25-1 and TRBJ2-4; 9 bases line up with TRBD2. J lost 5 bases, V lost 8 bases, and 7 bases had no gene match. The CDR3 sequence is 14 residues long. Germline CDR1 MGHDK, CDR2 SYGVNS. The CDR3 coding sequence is TGTGCCAGCGGGACTAGCAAGGTAGAAAACATTCAGTACTTC. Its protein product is CASGTSKVENIQYF. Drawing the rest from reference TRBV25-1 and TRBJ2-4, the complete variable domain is EADIYQTPRYLVIGTGKKITLECSQTMGHDKMYWYQQDPGMELHLIHYSYGVNSTEKGDLSSESTVSRIRTEHFPLTLESARPSHTSQYLCASGTSKVENIQYFGAGTRLSVL.

CDR3 loop: CASSHTVGTEQYF. The DNA for the CDR3 is TGTGCCAGCAGCCATACAGTCGGCACCGAGCAGTACTTC. V gene TRBV7-9 combines with J gene TRBJ2-7, with no clear D. Germline CDR1 is SEHNR and CDR2 is FQNEAQ (reference sequence). The CDR3 is 13 residues long. Deletions cut 5 bases from V and 6 bases from J, with 14 bases between. Using reference TRBV7-9 and TRBJ2-7 for the parts outside the CDR3, the full variable domain is DTGVSQNPRHKITKRGQNVTFRCDPISEHNRLYWYRQTLGQGPEFLTYFQNEAQLEKSRLLSDRFSAERPKGSFSTLEIQRTEQGDSAMYLCASSHTVGTEQYFGPGTRLTVT.

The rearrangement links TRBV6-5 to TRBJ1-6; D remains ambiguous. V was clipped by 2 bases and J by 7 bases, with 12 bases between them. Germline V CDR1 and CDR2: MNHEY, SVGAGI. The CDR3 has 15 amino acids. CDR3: CASSYGEARNSPLHF. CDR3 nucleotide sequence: TGTGCCAGCAGTTACGGGGAGGCACGGAATTCACCCCTCCACTTT.

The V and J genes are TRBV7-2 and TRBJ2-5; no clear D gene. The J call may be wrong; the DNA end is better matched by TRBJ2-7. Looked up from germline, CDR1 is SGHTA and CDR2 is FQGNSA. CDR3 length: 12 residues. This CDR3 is CASSVEFYEQYF. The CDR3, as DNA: TGTGCCAGCAGCGTGGAGTTTTACGAGCAGTACTTC.

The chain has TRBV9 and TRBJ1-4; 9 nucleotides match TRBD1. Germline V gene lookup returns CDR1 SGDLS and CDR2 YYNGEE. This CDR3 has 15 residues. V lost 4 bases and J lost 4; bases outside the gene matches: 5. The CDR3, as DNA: TGTGCCAGCAGCCCGCCGGGACAGGGTAATGAAAAACTGTTTTTT. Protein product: CASSPPGQGNEKLFF.

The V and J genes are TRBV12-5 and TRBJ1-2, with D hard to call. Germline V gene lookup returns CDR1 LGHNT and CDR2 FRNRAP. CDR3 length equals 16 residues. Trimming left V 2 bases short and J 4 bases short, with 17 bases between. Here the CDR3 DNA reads TGTGCTAGTGGTTTGCTCGGCCTTCCAACGGGCTATGGCTACACCTTC. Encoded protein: CASGLLGLPTGYGYTF.

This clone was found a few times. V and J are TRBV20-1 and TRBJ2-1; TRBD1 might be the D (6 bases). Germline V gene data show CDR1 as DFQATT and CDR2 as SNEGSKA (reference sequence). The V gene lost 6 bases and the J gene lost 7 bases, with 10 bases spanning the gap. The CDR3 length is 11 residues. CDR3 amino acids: CSAWGQNEQFF. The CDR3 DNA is TGCAGTGCCTGGGGGCAGAATGAGCAGTTCTTC.

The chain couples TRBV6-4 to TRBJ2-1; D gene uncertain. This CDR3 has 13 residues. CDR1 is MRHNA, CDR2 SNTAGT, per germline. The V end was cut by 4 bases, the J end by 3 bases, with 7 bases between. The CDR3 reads CASSGTRYNEQFF. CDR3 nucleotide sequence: TGTGCCAGCAGTGGGACCCGCTACAATGAGCAGTTCTTC.

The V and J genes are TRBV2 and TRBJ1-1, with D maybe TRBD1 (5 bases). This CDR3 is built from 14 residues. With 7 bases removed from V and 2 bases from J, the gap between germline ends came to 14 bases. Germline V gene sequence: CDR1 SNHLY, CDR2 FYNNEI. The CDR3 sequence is CASTPRDLNTEAFF. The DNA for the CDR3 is TGTGCCAGCACTCCCAGGGACCTTAACACTGAAGCTTTCTTT.

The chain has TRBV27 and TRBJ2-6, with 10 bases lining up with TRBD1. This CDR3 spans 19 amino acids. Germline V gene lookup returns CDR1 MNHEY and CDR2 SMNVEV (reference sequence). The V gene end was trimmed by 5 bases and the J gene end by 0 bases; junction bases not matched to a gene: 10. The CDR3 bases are TGTGCCAGCAGTCCCCTCCGGGACAGGGGAGTCTCTGGGGCCAACGTCCTGACTTTC. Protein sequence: CASSPLRDRGVSGANVLTF.

In nucleotides, the CDR3 is TGTGCCACCAGACCATTCGCGGGGGCCCTTAATGAAAAACTGTTTTTT. It yields the protein CATRPFAGALNEKLFF. The rearrangement links TRBV15 to TRBJ1-4, with a weak D call TRBD1 (6 bases). This CDR3 region has 16 residues. The V end lost 6 bases, the J end lost 4 bases, and 18 bases lay between the germline ends. Germline CDR1 LNHNV, CDR2 YYDKDF (reference sequence).

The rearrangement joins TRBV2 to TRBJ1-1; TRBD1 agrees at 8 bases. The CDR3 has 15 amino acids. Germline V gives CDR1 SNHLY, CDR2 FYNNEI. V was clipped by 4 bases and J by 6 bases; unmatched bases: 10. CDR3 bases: TGTGCCAGCAGTGCGACAGGGGTCGACTACGCTGAAGCTTTCTTT. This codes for CASSATGVDYAEAFF.

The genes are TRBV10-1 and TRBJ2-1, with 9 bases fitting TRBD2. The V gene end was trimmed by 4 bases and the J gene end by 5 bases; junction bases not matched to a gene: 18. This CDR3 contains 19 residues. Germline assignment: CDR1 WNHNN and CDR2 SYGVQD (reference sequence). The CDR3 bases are TGCGCCAGCAGTGCCGGGCCTAGCGGGAAAAACACGTTGAACAATGAGCAGTTCTTC. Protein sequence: CASSAGPSGKNTLNNEQFF.

This CDR3 reads CASSEEVTIYEQYF. CDR3 coding DNA: TGTGCCAGCAGTGAAGAGGTCACCATCTACGAGCAGTACTTC. This sequence joins TRBV6-1 and TRBJ2-7, with no clear D. This CDR3 contains 14 residues. Trimming took off 1 base at V and 3 bases at J, with 10 bases between the two ends. Per the germline V gene, CDR1 is MNHNS and CDR2 is SASEGT.

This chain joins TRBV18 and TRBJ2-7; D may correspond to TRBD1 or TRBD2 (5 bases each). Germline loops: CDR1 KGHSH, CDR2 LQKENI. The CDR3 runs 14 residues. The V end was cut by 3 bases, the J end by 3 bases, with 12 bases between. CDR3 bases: TGTGCCAGCTCACCGAATGGGGGTATCTACGAGCAGTACTTC. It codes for CASSPNGGIYEQYF.

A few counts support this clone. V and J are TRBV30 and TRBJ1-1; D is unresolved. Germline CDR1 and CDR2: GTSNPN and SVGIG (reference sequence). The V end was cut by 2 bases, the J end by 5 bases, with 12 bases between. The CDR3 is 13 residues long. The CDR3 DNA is TGTGCCTGGAGTCTCTACATGGGGACTGAAGCTTTCTTT. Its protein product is CAWSLYMGTEAFF.

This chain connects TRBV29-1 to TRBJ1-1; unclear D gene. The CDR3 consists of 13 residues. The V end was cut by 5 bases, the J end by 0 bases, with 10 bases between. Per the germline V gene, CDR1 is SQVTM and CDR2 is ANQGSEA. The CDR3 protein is CSVQEVMNTEAFF. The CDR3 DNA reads TGCAGCGTTCAGGAGGTCATGAACACTGAAGCTTTCTTT.

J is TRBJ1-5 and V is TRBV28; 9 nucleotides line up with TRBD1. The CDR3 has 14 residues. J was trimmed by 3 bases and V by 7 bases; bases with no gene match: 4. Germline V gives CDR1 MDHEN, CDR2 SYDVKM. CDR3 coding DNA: TGTGCCAGCATTAGACAGGGGGTCAATCAGCCCCAGCATTTT. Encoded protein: CASIRQGVNQPQHF.

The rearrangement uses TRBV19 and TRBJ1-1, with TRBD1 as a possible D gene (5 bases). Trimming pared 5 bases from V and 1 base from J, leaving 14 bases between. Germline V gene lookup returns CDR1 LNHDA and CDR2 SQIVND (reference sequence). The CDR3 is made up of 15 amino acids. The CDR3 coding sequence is TGTGCCAGTAGTCCGGGGACTCGGAGGAACACTGAAGCTTTCTTT. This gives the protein CASSPGTRRNTEAFF.

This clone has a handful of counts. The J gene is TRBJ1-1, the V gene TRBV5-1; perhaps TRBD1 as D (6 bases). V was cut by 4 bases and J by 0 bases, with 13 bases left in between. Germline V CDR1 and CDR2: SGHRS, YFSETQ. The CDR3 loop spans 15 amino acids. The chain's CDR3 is CASSDTRTVNTEAFF. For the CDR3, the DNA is TGCGCCAGCAGCGATACTAGGACAGTGAACACTGAAGCTTTCTTT.

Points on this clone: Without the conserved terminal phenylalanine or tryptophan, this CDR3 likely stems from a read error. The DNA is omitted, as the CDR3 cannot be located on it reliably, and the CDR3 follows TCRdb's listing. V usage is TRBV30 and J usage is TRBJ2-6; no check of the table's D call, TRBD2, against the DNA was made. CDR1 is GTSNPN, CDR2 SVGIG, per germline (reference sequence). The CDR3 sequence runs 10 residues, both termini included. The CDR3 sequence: CAWSARSFDC.

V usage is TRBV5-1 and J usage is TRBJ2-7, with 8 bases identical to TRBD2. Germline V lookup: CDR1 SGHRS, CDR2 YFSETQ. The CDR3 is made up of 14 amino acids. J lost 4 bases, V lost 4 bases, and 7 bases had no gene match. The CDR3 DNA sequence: TGCGCCAGCAGCGGAGTAGCGGGACAATACGAGCAGTACTTC. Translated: CASSGVAGQYEQYF. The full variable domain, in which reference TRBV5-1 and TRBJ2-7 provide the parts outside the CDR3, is KAGVTQTPRYLIKTRGQQVTLSCSPISGHRSVSWYQQTPGQGLQFLFEYFSETQRNKGNFPGRFSGRQFSNSRSEMNVSTLELGDSALYLCASSGVAGQYEQYFGPGTRLTVT.

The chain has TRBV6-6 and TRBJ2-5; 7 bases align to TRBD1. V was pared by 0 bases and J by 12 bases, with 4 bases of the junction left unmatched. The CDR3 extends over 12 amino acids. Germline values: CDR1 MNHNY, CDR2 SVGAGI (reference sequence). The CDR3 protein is CASSYSIGQEYF. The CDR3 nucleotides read TGTGCCAGCAGTTACTCGATAGGACAGGAGTACTTC.

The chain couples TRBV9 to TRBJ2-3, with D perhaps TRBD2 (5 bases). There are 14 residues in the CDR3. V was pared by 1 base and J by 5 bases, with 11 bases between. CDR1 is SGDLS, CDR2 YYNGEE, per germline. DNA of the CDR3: TGTGCCAGCAGCGTAAGGGAGTTGGGAGATACGCAGTATTTT. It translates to CASSVRELGDTQYF.

The CDR3 sequence is CASSRWTGPNEQYF. CDR3 coding DNA: TGTGCCAGCAGCCGATGGACAGGGCCCAACGAGCAGTACTTC. The chain combines TRBV11-2 with TRBJ2-7, with 8 bases identical to TRBD1. V shed 5 bases and J 5 bases; nucleotides not matched to a gene: 8. CDR1 is SGHAT, CDR2 FQNNGV, per germline. This CDR3 spans 14 amino acids.

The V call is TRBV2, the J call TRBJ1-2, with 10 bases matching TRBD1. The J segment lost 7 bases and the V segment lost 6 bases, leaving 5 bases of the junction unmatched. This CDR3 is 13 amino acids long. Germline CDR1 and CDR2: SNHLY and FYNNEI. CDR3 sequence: CASRTGTGVGYTF. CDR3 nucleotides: TGTGCCAGCAGGACAGGGACAGGGGTTGGCTACACCTTC.